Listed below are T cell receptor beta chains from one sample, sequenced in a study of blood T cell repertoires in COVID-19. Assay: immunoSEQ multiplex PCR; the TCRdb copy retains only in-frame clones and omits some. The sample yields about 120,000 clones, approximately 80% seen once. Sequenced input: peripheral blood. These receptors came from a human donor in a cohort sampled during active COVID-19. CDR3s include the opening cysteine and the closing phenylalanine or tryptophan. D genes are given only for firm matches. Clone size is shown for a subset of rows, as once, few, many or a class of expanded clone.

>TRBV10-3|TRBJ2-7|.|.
TGTGCCATCAGTGAAGGGGGGGGATACGAGCAGTACTTC
CAISEGGGYEQYF
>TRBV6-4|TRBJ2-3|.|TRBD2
TGTGCCAGCAAATTAGCGGGGGCACCGGGAGATACGCAGTATTTT
CASKLAGAPGDTQYF
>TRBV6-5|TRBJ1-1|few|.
TGTGCCAGCAGTTACAGGGGCTTGAACACTGAAGCTTTCTTT
CASSYRGLNTEAFF
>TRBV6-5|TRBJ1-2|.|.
TGTGCCAGCGGGGGGAGGGGGGCTAACTATGGCTACACCTTC
CASGGRGANYGYTF
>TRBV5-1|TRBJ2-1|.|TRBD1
TGCGCCAGCAGCTTACTCGGGACAGGGGGCGATGAGCAGTTCTTC
CASSLLGTGGDEQFF
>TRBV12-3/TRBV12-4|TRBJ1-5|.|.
TGTGCCAGCAGTTTAATAGGCAATCAGCCCCAGCATTTT
CASSLIGNQPQHF
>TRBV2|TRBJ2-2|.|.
TGTGCCAGCAGTGTCAAGCGGGCCAACACCGGGGAGCTGTTTTTT
CASSVKRANTGELFF
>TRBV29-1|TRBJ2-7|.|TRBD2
TGCAGCGTTGTACTAGCGGGGGGGCCGACTGGGGAGCAGTACTTC
CSVVLAGGPTGEQYF
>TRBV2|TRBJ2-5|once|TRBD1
TGTGCCAGCAGTGGGGACAGGGGGCCTGAGACCCAGTACTTC
CASSGDRGPETQYF
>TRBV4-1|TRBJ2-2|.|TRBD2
TGCGCCAGCAGCCAAGAGGGGCGGGGGGGCCGCACCGGGGAGCTGTTTTTT
CASSQEGRGGRTGELFF
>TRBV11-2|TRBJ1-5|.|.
TGTGCCAGCAGCTTAGGGGGGCGTCAGCCCCAGCATTTT
CASSLGGRQPQHF
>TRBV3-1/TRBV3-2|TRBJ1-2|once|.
TGTGCCAGCAGCCAAGATATGAGAGTCTATGGCTACACCTTC
CASSQDMRVYGYTF
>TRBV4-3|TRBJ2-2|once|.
TGCGCCAGCAGCCAAGATCTAGCCCTGAACACCGGGGAGCTGTTTTTT
CASSQDLALNTGELFF
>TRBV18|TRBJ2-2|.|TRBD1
TGTGCCAGCTCACTACCGAAGGGGACAGGGAACACCGGGGAGCTGTTTTTT
CASSLPKGTGNTGELFF
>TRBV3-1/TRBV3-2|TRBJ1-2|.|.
TGTGCCAGCAGCCAAGAGGGGGGTTACTATGGCTACACCTTC
CASSQEGGYYGYTF
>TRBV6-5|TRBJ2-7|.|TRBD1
TGTGCCAGCAGTTGGACAGGGTTTGGCAACGAGCAGTACTTC
CASSWTGFGNEQYF
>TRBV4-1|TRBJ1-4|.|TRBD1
TGCGCCAGCAGCCAAGAACGAGTTTGGACAGGACGCGCGGAAAAACTGTTTTTT
CASSQERVWTGRAEKLFF
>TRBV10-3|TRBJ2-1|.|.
TGTGCCATCAGTGACCTCTCCGGAGGTGAGCAGTTCTTC
CAISDLSGGEQFF
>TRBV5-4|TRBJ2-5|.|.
TGTGCCAGCAGCCCGGTGGGCTGGGAGACCCAGTACTTC
CASSPVGWETQYF
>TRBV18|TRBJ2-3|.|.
TGTGCCAGCTCACCACCCCCGACAGATACAGATACGCAGTATTTT
CASSPPPTDTDTQYF
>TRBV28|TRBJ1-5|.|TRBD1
TGTGCCAGCAGTCCCTCCGGGACAGCTCATCAGCCCCAGCATTTT
CASSPSGTAHQPQHF
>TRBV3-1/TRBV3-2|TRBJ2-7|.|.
TGTGCCAGCAGCCAATCAGGGTTGTCCGCCGAGCAGTACTTC
CASSQSGLSAEQYF
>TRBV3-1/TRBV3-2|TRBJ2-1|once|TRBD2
TGTGCCAGCAGCTTCTACGGGACTAGCGGGGGGAATGAGCAGTTCTTC
CASSFYGTSGGNEQFF
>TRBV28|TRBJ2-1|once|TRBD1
TGTGCCAGCAGTTTTACAGGGGGGAGTTCTGAGCAGTTCTTC
CASSFTGGSSEQFF
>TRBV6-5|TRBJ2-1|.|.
TGTGCCACCAAAAAGTCGGGGGATGAGCAGTTCTTC
CATKKSGDEQFF
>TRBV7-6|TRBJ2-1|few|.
TGTGCCAGCAGCTTAGAGTATATCGGGGGCTCCTACAATGAGCAGTTCTTC
CASSLEYIGGSYNEQFF
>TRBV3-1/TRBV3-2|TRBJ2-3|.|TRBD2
TGTGCCAGCAGCCAAGTAACGGGGACTAGCGGGGGGGACACAGATACGCAGTATTTT
CASSQVTGTSGGDTDTQYF
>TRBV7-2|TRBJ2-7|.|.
TGTGCCAGCAGCAATATCTACGAGCAGTACTTC
CASSNIYEQYF
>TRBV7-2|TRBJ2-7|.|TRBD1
TGTGCCAGCAGCTTATCGTGGGACAGGGAGTACTTC
CASSLSWDREYF
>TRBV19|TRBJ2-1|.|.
TGTGCCAGTAGTGTACAGGGCTGGCTGAATGAGCAGTTCTTC
CASSVQGWLNEQFF
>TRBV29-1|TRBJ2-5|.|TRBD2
TGCAGCGTTGGGGGGGGTCACCAAGAGACCCAGTACTTC
CSVGGGHQETQYF
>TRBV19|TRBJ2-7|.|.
TGTGCCAGTAGTTGGGGCGCGTCTTCCTACGAGCAGTACTTC
CASSWGASSYEQYF
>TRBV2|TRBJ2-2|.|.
TGTGCCAGCAGTGTAGAACCCGGGGAGCTGTTTTTT
CASSVEPGELFF
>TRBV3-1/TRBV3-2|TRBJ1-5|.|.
TGTGCCAGCAGCCAAGCCTTGATGGCTCAGCCCCAGCATTTT
CASSQALMAQPQHF
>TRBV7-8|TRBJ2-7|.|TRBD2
TGTGCCAGCAGCTTATTGGGCGGGGGGGACTACGAGCAGTACTTC
CASSLLGGGDYEQYF
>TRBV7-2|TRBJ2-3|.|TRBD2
TGTGCCAGCAGCTTGACTAGCGGGGGCACCACAGATACGCAGTATTTT
CASSLTSGGTTDTQYF
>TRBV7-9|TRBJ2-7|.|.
TGTGCCAGCAGCTCAAAAGTCAGGGATTCGACCTACGAGCAGTACTTC
CASSSKVRDSTYEQYF
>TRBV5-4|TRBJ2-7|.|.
TGTGCCAGCAGCTTGGACAGTGCGTCCTACGAGCAGTACTTC
CASSLDSASYEQYF
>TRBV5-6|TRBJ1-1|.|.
TGTGCCAGCTCCCAAATGGGGCTATCTGAAGCTTTCTTT
CASSQMGLSEAFF
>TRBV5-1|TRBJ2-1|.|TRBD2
TGCGCCAGCAGCCTATCACTAGCGGGGGGGAAGAATGAGCAGTTCTTC
CASSLSLAGGKNEQFF
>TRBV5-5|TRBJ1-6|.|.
TGTGCCAGCAGCACCAGGACAGTGGATTCACCCCTCCACTTT
CASSTRTVDSPLHF
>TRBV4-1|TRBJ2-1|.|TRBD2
TGCGCCAGCAGCCAGGAGCGGGGGGGCGGGTTGAATGAGCAGTTCTTC
CASSQERGGGLNEQFF
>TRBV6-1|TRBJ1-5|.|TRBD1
TGTGCCAGCAGTGAAGCGACAGGGAGAGGTCAGCCCCAGCATTTT
CASSEATGRGQPQHF
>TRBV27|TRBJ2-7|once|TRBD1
TGTGCCAGCAGTCAGACGCAACTGACAGGGGGGTGGCGCGAGCAGTACTTC
CASSQTQLTGGWREQYF
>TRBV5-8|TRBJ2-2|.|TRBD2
TGTGCCAGCAGCCTGTTGAAGGGGCGCCGGGGGGACGGGGAGCTGTTTTTT
CASSLLKGRRGDGELFF